This T cell receptor beta chain was identified during a study of T-cell reconstitution after alpha-beta-depleted transplantation in children (dated by TCRdb to between 2015 and 2016). Study-level background: Using TCR repertoire profiling, the study followed T-cell immune reconstitution in a quantitative way in children after TCRalphabeta/CD19-depleted allogeneic hematopoietic cell transplantation. Overall study outcomes, separate from this receptor: Over the following months the frequencies of hyperexpanded clones went down, and after one year T-cell counts and TCRbeta diversity were mostly credited to newly produced T cells. Apparently early alphabetaT-cell count recovery about two months after transplant reportedly relied on only several hundred rapidly expanded clones derived from non-depleted graft cells. In some patients, high TCRbeta diversity at day 60 was attributed to recipient T cells and intrathymic progenitors that had survived conditioning.

On this clonotype: Its antigen remains undetermined. Within one base of it there is no much larger clone, and no base qualities were kept.

The treatment or condition label corresponds to: allogeneic hematopoietic cell transplantation with graft depleted of TCRalphabeta T cells and CD19 B cells. The children who served as transplant recipients had been given grafts of TCRalphabeta/CD19-depleted allogeneic hematopoietic cells. The library was generated by PCR. Sequenced on an Illumina HiSeq 2500. TCR libraries were prepared with molecular barcoding, using unique molecular identifiers to normalize TCRbeta repertoire quantification. TCRdb trimmed public reads at Q25 via fastp, called clones via MiXCR and kept in-frame beta chains. Each CDR3 protein appears once, grouped with its most common genes and DNA. The sample contains 700,000 or so distinct CDR3 sequences, roughly 13% of them found a single time. The leading ten clones occupy around 0.76% of the sample. Reading the germline V gene (reference sequence) gives CDR1 LNHNV and CDR2 YYDKDF. V is clipped by 1 base and J by 3 bases, and the sequence between their germline boundaries is 10 bases long. The CDR3, from cysteine to phenylalanine, totals 15 residues. Left in the record is the CDR3 DNA by itself, 45 bases read in frame from the first base.

The sample consisted of PBMCs, taken before TCRalphabeta/CD19-depleted stem cell transplant. The clonotype was recovered from a girl aged 2-9 years with congenital amegakaryocytic thrombocytopenia, due to receive a stem cell transplant. The chain couples TRBV15 to TRBJ2-1, and TRBD2 may be the D gene, going by 6 matching bases. DNA sequence: TGTGCCACCAGCAGAGGCAGGGACTTCTACAATGAGCAGTTCTTC. This yields the protein CATSRGRDFYNEQFF.